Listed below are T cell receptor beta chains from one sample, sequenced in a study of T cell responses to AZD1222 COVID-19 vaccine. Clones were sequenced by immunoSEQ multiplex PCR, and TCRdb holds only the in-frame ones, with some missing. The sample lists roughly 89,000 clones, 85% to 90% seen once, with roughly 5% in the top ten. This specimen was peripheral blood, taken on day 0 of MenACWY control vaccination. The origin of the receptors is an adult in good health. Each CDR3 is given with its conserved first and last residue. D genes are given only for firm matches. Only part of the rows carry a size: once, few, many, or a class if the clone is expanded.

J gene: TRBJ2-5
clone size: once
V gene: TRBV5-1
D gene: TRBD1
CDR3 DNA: TGCGCCAGCAGCTTGGTTTGGGACAGGGGGCGAAAGACCCAGTACTTC
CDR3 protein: CASSLVWDRGRKTQYF

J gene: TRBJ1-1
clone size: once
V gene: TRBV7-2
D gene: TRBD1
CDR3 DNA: TGTGCCAGCAGCCTGCAGGGGGCCGGGACCACTGAAGCTTTCTTT
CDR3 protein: CASSLQGAGTTEAFF

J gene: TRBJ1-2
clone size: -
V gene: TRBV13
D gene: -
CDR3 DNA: TGTGCCAGCAGACGGGGGGGTCAGTTGATCTATGGCTACACCTTC
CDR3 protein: CASRRGGQLIYGYTF

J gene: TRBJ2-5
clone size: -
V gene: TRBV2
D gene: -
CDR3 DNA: TGTGCCAGCAGTGAATTGTCCGCAGGGGAGCGGGAGACCCAGTACTTC
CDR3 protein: CASSELSAGERETQYF

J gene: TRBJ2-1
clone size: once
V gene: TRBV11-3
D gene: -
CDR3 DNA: TGTGTCAGCAGCTTAGGAGGTAGTGAGCAGTTCTTC
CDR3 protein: CVSSLGGSEQFF

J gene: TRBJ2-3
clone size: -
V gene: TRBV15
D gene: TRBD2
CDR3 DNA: TGTGCCACCAGCAGAATGACTAGCGGGGGTGCGGATACGCAGTATTTT
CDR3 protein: CATSRMTSGGADTQYF

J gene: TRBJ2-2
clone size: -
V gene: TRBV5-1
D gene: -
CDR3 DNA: TGCGCCAGCAGCTTGGAGGCACTGGTGTCCGCCGGGGAGCTGTTTTTT
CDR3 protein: CASSLEALVSAGELFF

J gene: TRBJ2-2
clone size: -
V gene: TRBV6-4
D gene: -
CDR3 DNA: TGTGCCAGCAGTGAAAAGGGAACCGGGGAGCTGTTTTTT
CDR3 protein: CASSEKGTGELFF

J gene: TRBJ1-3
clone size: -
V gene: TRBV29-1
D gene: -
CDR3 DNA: TGCAGCGTGGGGGGGGCGAGCTCTGGAAACACCATATATTTT
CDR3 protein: CSVGGASSGNTIYF

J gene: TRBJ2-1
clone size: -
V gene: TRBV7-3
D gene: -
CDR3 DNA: TGTGCCAGCAGCTTAAGGGCTAGCGAAAACTACAATGAGCAGTTCTTC
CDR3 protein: CASSLRASENYNEQFF

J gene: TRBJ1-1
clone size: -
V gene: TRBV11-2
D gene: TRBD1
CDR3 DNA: TGTGCCAGCAGCTTAGCCAGGGGGGGAACTGAAGCTTTCTTT
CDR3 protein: CASSLARGGTEAFF

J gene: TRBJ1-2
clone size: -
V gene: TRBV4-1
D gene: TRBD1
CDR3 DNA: TGCGCCAGCAGCCAAGAGGCAGGGGGAACTAACTATGGCTACACCTTC
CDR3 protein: CASSQEAGGTNYGYTF

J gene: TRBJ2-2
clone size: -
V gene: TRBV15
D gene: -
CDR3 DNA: TGTGCCACCAGCAGTCCCCTAACCGGGGAGCTGTTTTTT
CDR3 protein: CATSSPLTGELFF